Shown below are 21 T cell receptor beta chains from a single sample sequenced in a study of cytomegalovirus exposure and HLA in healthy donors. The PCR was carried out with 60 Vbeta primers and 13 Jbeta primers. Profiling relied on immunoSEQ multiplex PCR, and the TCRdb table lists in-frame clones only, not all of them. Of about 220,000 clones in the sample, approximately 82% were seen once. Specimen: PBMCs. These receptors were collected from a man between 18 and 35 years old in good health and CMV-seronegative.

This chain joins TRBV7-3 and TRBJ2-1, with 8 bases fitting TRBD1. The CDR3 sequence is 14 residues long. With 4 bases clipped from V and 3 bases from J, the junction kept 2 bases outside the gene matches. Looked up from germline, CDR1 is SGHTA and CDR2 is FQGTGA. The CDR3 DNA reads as TGTGCCAGCAGCTACACAGGGGGCTACAATGAGCAGTTCTTC. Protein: CASSYTGGYNEQFF. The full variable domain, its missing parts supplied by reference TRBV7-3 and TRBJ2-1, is GAGVSQTPSNKVTEKGKYVELRCDPISGHTALYWYRQSLGQGPEFLIYFQGTGAADDSGLPNDRFFAVRPEGSVSTLKIQRTERGDSAVYLCASSYTGGYNEQFFGPGTRLTVL.

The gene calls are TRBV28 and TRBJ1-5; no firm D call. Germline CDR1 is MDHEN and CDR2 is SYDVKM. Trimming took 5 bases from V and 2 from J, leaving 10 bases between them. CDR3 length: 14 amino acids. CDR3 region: CASSPSLGNQPQHF. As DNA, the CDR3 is TGTGCCAGCAGTCCCTCATTAGGCAATCAGCCCCAGCATTTT. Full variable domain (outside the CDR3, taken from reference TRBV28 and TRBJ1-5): DVKVTQSSRYLVKRTGEKVFLECVQDMDHENMFWYRQDPGLGLRLIYFSYDVKMKEKGDIPEGYSVSREKKERFSLILESASTNQTSMYLCASSPSLGNQPQHFGDGTRLSIL.

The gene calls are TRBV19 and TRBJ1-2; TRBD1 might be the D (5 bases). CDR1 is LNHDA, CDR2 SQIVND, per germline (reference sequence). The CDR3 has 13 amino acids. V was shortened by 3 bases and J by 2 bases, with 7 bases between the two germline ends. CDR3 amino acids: CASSMGGNYGYTF. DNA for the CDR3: TGTGCCAGTAGTATGGGGGGAAACTATGGCTACACCTTC.

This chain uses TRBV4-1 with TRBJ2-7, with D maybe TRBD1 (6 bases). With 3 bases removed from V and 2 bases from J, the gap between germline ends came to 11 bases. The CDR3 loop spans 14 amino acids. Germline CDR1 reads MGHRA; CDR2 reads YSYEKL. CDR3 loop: CASSQSRGAYEQYF. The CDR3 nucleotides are TGCGCCAGCAGCCAGAGCAGGGGCGCCTACGAGCAGTACTTC.

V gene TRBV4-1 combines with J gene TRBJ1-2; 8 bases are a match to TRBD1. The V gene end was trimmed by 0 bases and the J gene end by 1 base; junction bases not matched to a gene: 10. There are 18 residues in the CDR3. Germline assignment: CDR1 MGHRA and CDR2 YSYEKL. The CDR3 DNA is TGCGCCAGCAGCCAAGATCCGCGGGGACAGGCTGTTAACTATGGCTACACCTTC. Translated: CASSQDPRGQAVNYGYTF.

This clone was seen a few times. As DNA, the CDR3 is TGTGCCAGCACCCCGGGACAGGGGTCCGAAAAACTGTTTTTT. Protein: CASTPGQGSEKLFF. This chain connects TRBV7-2 to TRBJ1-4; 10 bases map to TRBD1. The V gene's germline CDR1 is SGHTA and CDR2 FQGNSA. Unmatched junction bases numbered 7, after V lost 7 bases and J lost 8 bases. The CDR3 runs to 14 residues.

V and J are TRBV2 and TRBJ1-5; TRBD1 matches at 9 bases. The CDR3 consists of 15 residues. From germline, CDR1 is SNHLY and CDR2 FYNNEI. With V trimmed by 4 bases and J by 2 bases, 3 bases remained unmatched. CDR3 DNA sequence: TGTGCCAGCAGTGGGACAGGGGACGGCAATCAGCCCCAGCATTTT. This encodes CASSGTGDGNQPQHF.

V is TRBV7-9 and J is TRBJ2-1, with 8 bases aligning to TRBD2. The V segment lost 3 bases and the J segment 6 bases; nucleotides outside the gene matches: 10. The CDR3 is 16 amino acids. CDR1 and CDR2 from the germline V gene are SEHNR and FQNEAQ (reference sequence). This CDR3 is CASSLAGGVRGNEQFF. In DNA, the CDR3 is TGTGCCAGCAGCTTGGCGGGAGGCGTTCGGGGCAATGAGCAGTTCTTC.

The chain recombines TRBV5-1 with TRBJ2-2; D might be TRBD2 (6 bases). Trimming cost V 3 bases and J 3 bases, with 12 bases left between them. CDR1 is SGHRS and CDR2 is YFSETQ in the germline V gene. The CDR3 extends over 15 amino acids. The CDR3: CASSSPSGDTGELFF. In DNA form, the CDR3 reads TGCGCCAGCAGCTCCCCTTCGGGGGACACCGGGGAGCTGTTTTTT.

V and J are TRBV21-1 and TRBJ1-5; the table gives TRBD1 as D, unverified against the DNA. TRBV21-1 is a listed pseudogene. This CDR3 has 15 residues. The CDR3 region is CASPGTAHSNQPQHF. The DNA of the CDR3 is TGTGCCAGCCCCGGGACAGCACATAGCAATCAGCCCCAGCATTTT.

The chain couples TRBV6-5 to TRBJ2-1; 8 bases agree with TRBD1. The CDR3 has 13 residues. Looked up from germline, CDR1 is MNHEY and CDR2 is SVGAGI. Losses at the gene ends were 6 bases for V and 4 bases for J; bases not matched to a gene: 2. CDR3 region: CASRRQGYNEQFF. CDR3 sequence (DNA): TGTGCCAGCAGGAGACAGGGGTACAATGAGCAGTTCTTC.

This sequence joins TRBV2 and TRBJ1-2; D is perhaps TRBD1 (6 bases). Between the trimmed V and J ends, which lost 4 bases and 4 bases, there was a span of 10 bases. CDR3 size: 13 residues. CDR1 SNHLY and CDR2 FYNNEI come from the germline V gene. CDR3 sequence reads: CASSVRGGYGYTF. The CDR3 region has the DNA TGTGCCAGCAGTGTCAGGGGTGGCTATGGCTACACCTTC.

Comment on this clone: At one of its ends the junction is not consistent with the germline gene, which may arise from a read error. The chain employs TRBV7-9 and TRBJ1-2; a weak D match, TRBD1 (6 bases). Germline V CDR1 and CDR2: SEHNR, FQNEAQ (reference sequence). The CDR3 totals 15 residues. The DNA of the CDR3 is TGTTCCAGCAGCAAAGACCCAGGGGCGGGCTATGGCTACACCTTC. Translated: CSSSKDPGAGYGYTF.

The CDR3 is CASSLVYLPGLAGENQETQYF. The CDR3 DNA follows: TGTGCCAGCAGCTTAGTATACTTGCCGGGACTAGCGGGAGAGAACCAAGAGACCCAGTACTTC. This chain connects TRBV7-8 to TRBJ2-5, with TRBD2 identical over 14 bases. Unmatched junction bases numbered 13, after V lost 1 base and J lost 0 bases. The CDR3 is made up of 21 amino acids. The germline V gene encodes CDR1 SGHVS and CDR2 FQNEAQ.

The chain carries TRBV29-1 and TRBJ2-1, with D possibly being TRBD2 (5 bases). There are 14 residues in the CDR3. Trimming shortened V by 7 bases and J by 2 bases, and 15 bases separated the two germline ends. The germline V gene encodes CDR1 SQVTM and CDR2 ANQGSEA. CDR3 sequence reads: CSGGDASPYNEQFF. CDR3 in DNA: TGCAGCGGTGGAGACGCTAGCCCCTACAATGAGCAGTTCTTC.

The CDR3 region has the DNA TGTGCCAGCAGCTCCCTTGTGAACACTGAAGCTTTCTTT. This codes for CASSSLVNTEAFF. This chain joins TRBV7-3 and TRBJ1-1; D ambiguous. The germline V gene has CDR1 SGHTA and CDR2 FQGTGA. The CDR3 consists of 13 residues. V was pared by 4 bases and J by 0 bases, with 6 bases between. Supplemented by reference TRBV7-3 and TRBJ1-1, the full variable domain reads GAGVSQTPSNKVTEKGKYVELRCDPISGHTALYWYRQSLGQGPEFLIYFQGTGAADDSGLPNDRFFAVRPEGSVSTLKIQRTERGDSAVYLCASSSLVNTEAFFGQGTRLTVV.

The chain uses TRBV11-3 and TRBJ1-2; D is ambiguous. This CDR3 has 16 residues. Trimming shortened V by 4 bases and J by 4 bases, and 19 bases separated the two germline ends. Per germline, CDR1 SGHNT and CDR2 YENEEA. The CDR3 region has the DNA TGTGCCAGCAGCTCCCCTCCTCAGGCTTATTGCTATGGCTACACCTTC. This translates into CASSSPPQAYCYGYTF.

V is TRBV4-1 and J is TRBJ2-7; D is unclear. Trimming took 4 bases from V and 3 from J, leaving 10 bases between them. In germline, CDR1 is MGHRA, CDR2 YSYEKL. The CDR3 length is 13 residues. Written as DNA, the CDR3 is TGCGCCAGCAGCCCTATGATCGGCTACGAGCAGTACTTC. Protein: CASSPMIGYEQYF.

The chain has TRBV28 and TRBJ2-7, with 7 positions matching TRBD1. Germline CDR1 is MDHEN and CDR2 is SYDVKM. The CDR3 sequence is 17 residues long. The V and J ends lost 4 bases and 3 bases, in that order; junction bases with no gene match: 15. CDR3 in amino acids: CASSSYRDRPISYEQYF. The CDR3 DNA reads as TGTGCCAGCAGTTCCTACCGGGACAGACCCATAAGCTACGAGCAGTACTTC.

The DNA of the CDR3 is TGCAGCGTGGCCCAGGACTATCGCTCCTACGAGCAGTACTTC. It encodes CSVAQDYRSYEQYF. V and J are TRBV29-1 and TRBJ2-7, with a possible D match to TRBD2 (6 bases). The CDR3 has 14 residues. V lost 6 bases, J lost 0 bases, and 15 bases lay in between. Per the germline V gene, CDR1 is SQVTM and CDR2 is ANQGSEA.

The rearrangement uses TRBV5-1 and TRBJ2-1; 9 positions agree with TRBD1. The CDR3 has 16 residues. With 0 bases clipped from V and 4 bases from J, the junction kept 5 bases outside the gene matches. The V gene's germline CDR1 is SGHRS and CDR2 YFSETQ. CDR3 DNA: TGCGCCAGCAGCTTGGCTACAGGGGGCTTTTACAATGAGCAGTTCTTC. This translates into CASSLATGGFYNEQFF.